The 3 T cell receptor beta chains given below trace back to one sample, sequenced in a study of monozygotic twins with cystic fibrosis. Assay: immunoSEQ multiplex PCR; the TCRdb copy retains only in-frame clones and omits some. The data hold under 20,000 clones, with 95% to 97% observed a single time. The sample was blood. The source is a woman aged 30 to 39 with cystic fibrosis.

The rearrangement joins TRBV7-6 to TRBJ2-3; 9 bases agree with TRBD2. Germline trimming cut 1 base from V and 9 bases from J; bases unmatched to any gene: 14. Germline V lookup: CDR1 SGHVS, CDR2 FNYEAQ. The CDR3 sequence is 17 residues long. CDR3 protein: CASSLVVSGGRQFTQYF. The CDR3 bases are TGTGCCAGCAGCTTAGTGGTTAGCGGGGGCCGGCAGTTCACGCAGTATTTT.

CDR3 residues: CASSSSLAGVGDTQYF. The CDR3 DNA sequence: TGTGCCAGCAGCTCTTCTCTAGCGGGGGTCGGAGATACGCAGTATTTT. The chain is built from TRBV7-8 and TRBJ2-3, with 10 bases that match TRBD2. J was trimmed by 5 bases and V by 4 bases; bases with no gene match: 9. CDR3 length: 16 amino acids. In germline, CDR1 is SGHVS, CDR2 FQNEAQ. Using reference TRBV7-8 and TRBJ2-3 for the parts outside the CDR3, the full variable domain is GAGVSQSPRYKVAKRGQDVALRCDPISGHVSLFWYQQALGQGPEFLTYFQNEAQLDKSGLPSDRFFAERPEGSVSTLKIQRTQQEDSAVYLCASSSSLAGVGDTQYFGPGTRLTVL.

This chain uses TRBV6-4 with TRBJ2-5, with 8 bases fitting TRBD2. V lost 10 bases, J lost 4 bases, and 8 bases stayed unmatched. The V gene's germline CDR1 is MRHNA and CDR2 SNTAGT. The CDR3 runs 13 residues. The CDR3 spells CATSGGPSETQYF. The CDR3, as DNA: TGTGCCACCTCGGGGGGGCCCTCAGAGACCCAGTACTTC.